Given below is one T cell receptor (beta chain) in context. Its antigen is currently unknown. Using immunoSEQ multiplex PCR, the repertoire was profiled, and TCRdb retains in-frame clones only, with some absent. The sample consists of roughly 35,000 clones, about 87% of them appearing once. Unmatched junction bases numbered 6, after V lost 0 bases and J lost 10 bases. The CDR3 runs 15 residues. CDR1 and CDR2 (germline): SGHVS, FNYEAQ. This sample is part of a study of OX40 agonist ivuxolimab in advanced cancers. Study-wide context: Head and neck, renal cell, melanoma or hepatocellular carcinoma were the cancers that dose-escalation patients had.

Whole-study results and caveats: Among the least clonally expanded were partial responders at 0.1-3.0 mg/kg.

The V call is TRBV7-6, the J call TRBJ1-6; 7 bases are shared with TRBD1. Sequencing used CD4+ or CD8+ T cells sorted from blood, obtained in a trial of the OX40 agonist ivuxolimab. This TCR was recovered from an adult with an advanced solid tumor such as melanoma, head and neck, liver or kidney cancer. The CDR3 loop reads CASSLATGSNSPLHF. Here the CDR3 DNA reads TGTGCCAGCAGCTTAGCGACAGGGTCGAACTCACCCCTCCACTTT.